One and the same sample provided the 9 T cell receptor beta chains below, sequenced in a study of response to subunit inactivated influenza vaccine. TCRdb ran MiXCR on the RT-PCR reads and lists one entry per CDR3 protein. The sample records about 570,000 distinct CDR3 sequences, about 11% being singletons. These data were also reused for a study on T cells expressing NK-cell markers. In that study: Researchers built TCR beta cDNA using 5'RACE template switching with UMIs.

Sequenced here: PBMCs from blood, sampled on the day of vaccination. Every receptor here comes from a man aged 45 to 65 who received an inactivated influenza vaccine.

This clonotype was detected many times. V is TRBV6-2 or TRBV6-3 and J is TRBJ2-1; 7 bases are a match to TRBD2. Germline trimming cut 2 bases from V and 5 bases from J; bases unmatched to any gene: 6. The CDR3 is made up of 15 amino acids. Germline CDR1 reads MNHEY; CDR2 reads SVGEGT. The CDR3 nucleotides are TGTGCCAGCAGTTACGGATCGGGAGGCCACAATGAGCAGTTCTTC. This gives the protein CASSYGSGGHNEQFF.

Only a few counts were recorded for this clonotype. The chain combines TRBV7-2 with TRBJ2-7; possibly TRBD1 for D (7 bases). Germline assignment: CDR1 SGHTA and CDR2 FQGNSA. This CDR3 comprises 15 residues. Trimming stripped 5 bases from V and 0 bases from J, with 14 bases between. The DNA for the CDR3 is TGTGCCAGCAGCCACCCCAGGGGGGCCTCCTACGAGCAGTACTTC. Amino acids: CASSHPRGASYEQYF.

This clonotype was seen more than once but under ten times. The V gene is TRBV4-3, the J gene TRBJ2-3, with no clear D. Trimming removed 3 bases from V and 0 bases from J, with 13 bases in between. Per the germline V gene, CDR1 is LGHNA and CDR2 is YSLEER. This CDR3 spans 16 amino acids. In DNA form, the CDR3 reads TGCGCCAGCAGCCAGGGCCCACCGGAAAGCACAGATACGCAGTATTTT. Its protein is CASSQGPPESTDTQYF.

This clonotype was seen a few times. The chain employs TRBV5-1 and TRBJ1-1; 9 bases map to TRBD1. Germline V CDR1 and CDR2: SGHRS, YFSETQ. This CDR3 is 15 amino acids long. V trimming: 4 bases; J trimming: 11 bases; junction bases outside the gene matches: 15. CDR3 in amino acids: CASSETGTGFFSAFF. The CDR3 DNA sequence: TGCGCCAGCAGCGAAACCGGGACAGGGTTTTTTTCGGCTTTCTTT.

This chain connects TRBV4-1 to TRBJ2-1, with 7 bases matching TRBD1. The CDR3 sequence is 13 residues long. Germline V gene data show CDR1 as MGHRA and CDR2 as YSYEKL. After removal of 5 bases from V and 9 bases from J, the junction contained 7 bases not matched to a gene. CDR3 sequence (DNA): TGCGCCAGCAGCTTCGACAGGGAAAGTGAGCAGTTCTTC. Translating it yields CASSFDRESEQFF.

The chain combines TRBV6-2 or TRBV6-3 with TRBJ2-1, with D perhaps TRBD2 (5 bases). Trimming shortened V by 4 bases and J by 1 base, and 26 bases separated the two germline ends. The CDR3 spans 20 residues. The germline gives CDR1 MNHEY, CDR2 SVGEGT. Here the CDR3 DNA reads TGTGCCAGCAGTTTCCCTCCTAGTTCGGTGTTGATAGCGTCCTACAATGAGCAGTTCTTC. As protein: CASSFPPSSVLIASYNEQFF.

This clonotype was picked up many times. The chain employs TRBV4-2 and TRBJ2-3; maybe TRBD1 (6 bases). Trimming removed 1 base from V and 1 base from J, with 9 bases in between. This CDR3 comprises 15 residues. Germline values: CDR1 LGHNA, CDR2 YNFKEQ. The CDR3 is CASSQAGDRTDTQYF. The CDR3 coding sequence is TGTGCCAGCAGCCAAGCAGGGGACCGCACAGATACGCAGTATTTT.

This rearrangement joins TRBV29-1 to TRBJ2-7; possible D gene TRBD2, 6 bases. The germline gives CDR1 SQVTM, CDR2 ANQGSEA. The V end lost 4 bases, the J end lost 7 bases, and 14 bases lay between the germline ends. The CDR3 extends over 12 amino acids. CDR3: CSVGWGVEEQYF. The CDR3 nucleotides read TGCAGCGTTGGTTGGGGGGTTGAAGAGCAGTACTTC.

In this sample, this clonotype turned up a few times. The chain combines TRBV4-3 with TRBJ1-3; D is undetermined. The CDR3 runs to 16 residues. Germline V lookup: CDR1 LGHNA, CDR2 YSLEER. With 0 bases removed from V and 0 bases from J, the gap between germline ends came to 9 bases. The CDR3 sequence: CASSQDLGTSGNTIYF. The CDR3 DNA is TGCGCCAGCAGCCAAGATCTGGGCACCTCTGGAAACACCATATATTTT.